Shown below are 16 T cell receptor beta chains from a single sample sequenced in a study of ipilimumab plus nivolumab after autologous stem cell transplantation. Using immunoSEQ multiplex PCR, the repertoire was profiled, and TCRdb retains in-frame clones only, with some absent. The repertoire has about 15,000 clones, more than 65% of them found once; the top ten carry around 9.6%. This specimen was PBMCs, taken in a trial of ipilimumab plus nivolumab as post-transplant consolidation. Every receptor here comes from a male donor with diffuse large B-cell lymphoma.

This clone was seen only a few times. The J gene is TRBJ1-2, the V gene TRBV12-1. TRBV12-1 is noted as a pseudogene. The CDR3 runs to 16 residues. CDR3 coding DNA: TGTGCCAGCAGCCCCTCCTACACCGGAGCTAACTATGGCTACACCTTC. This translates into CASSPSYTGANYGYTF.

J is TRBJ2-3 and V is TRBV5-6, with TRBD2 identical over 10 bases. The V segment lost 0 bases and the J segment 6 bases; nucleotides outside the gene matches: 10. The germline gives CDR1 SGHDT, CDR2 YYEEEE. The CDR3 sequence is 17 residues long. This CDR3 is CASSLAASGGVFDTQYF. Written as DNA, the CDR3 is TGTGCCAGCAGCTTGGCCGCTAGCGGGGGAGTCTTTGATACGCAGTATTTT.

The chain is built from TRBV6-5 and TRBJ1-5; D might be TRBD1 (5 bases). CDR1 is MNHEY, CDR2 SVGAGI, per germline. V dropped 0 bases and J dropped 7 bases, with 10 bases sitting between them. This CDR3 has 14 residues. The CDR3 DNA sequence: TGTGCCAGCAGTTACTCTAGGGGTTGGCAGCCCCAGCATTTT. Translating it yields CASSYSRGWQPQHF.

This chain connects TRBV7-8 to TRBJ2-7, with TRBD2 matching over 7 bases. This CDR3 is built from 15 residues. V lost 4 bases to trimming and J lost 1 base; unmatched junction nucleotides: 7. Germline V lookup: CDR1 SGHVS, CDR2 FQNEAQ. The CDR3 sequence is CASSSPQGGSYEQYF. The CDR3, as DNA: TGTGCCAGCAGCTCCCCGCAGGGAGGGTCCTACGAGCAGTACTTC. The variable domain in full, completed from reference TRBV7-8 and TRBJ2-7, reads GAGVSQSPRYKVAKRGQDVALRCDPISGHVSLFWYQQALGQGPEFLTYFQNEAQLDKSGLPSDRFFAERPEGSVSTLKIQRTQQEDSAVYLCASSSPQGGSYEQYFGPGTRLTVT.

The V call is TRBV5-4, the J call TRBJ1-6, with 8 bases matching TRBD1. V shed 1 base and J 9 bases; nucleotides not matched to a gene: 6. Germline V gene data show CDR1 as SGHNT and CDR2 as YYREEE (reference sequence). This CDR3 is built from 15 residues. CDR3 nucleotides: TGTGCCAGCAGCTTGATGGACAGGGTGGGTTCACCCCTCCACTTT. It encodes CASSLMDRVGSPLHF. The full variable domain, completed using reference TRBV5-4 and TRBJ1-6, is ETGVTQSPTHLIKTRGQQVTLRCSSQSGHNTVSWYQQALGQGPQFIFQYYREEENGRGNFPPRFSGLQFPNYSSELNVNALELDDSALYLCASSLMDRVGSPLHFGNGTRLTVT.

CDR3: CASSLSYTDTQYF. As DNA, the CDR3 is TGTGCCAGCAGCCTTAGCTACACAGATACGCAGTATTTT. The rearrangement joins TRBV5-4 to TRBJ2-3; D is ambiguous. Germline values: CDR1 SGHNT, CDR2 YYREEE (reference sequence). V was cut by 4 bases and J by 2 bases, with 8 bases left in between. This CDR3 is 13 amino acids long.

The V gene is TRBV10-2, the J gene TRBJ2-7; possibly TRBD1 or TRBD2 for D (6 bases each). There are 14 residues in the CDR3. The germline V gene encodes CDR1 WSHSY and CDR2 SAAADI. V was clipped by 1 base and J by 6 bases, with 13 bases between them. The CDR3 loop reads CASSEYSGGGEQYF. The CDR3 DNA sequence: TGCGCCAGCAGTGAGTACTCCGGAGGGGGCGAGCAGTACTTC.

This sequence joins TRBV9 and TRBJ2-3; TRBD2 might be the D (7 bases). The CDR3 is 16 amino acids. With 3 bases removed from V and 2 bases from J, the gap between germline ends came to 16 bases. Per the germline V gene, CDR1 is SGDLS and CDR2 is YYNGEE. The CDR3 DNA reads as TGTGCCAGCAGCGCCTGGGGGCGGGGGAACACAGATACGCAGTATTTT. This gives the protein CASSAWGRGNTDTQYF.

The chain's CDR3 is CASKQAGGWDTQYF. CDR3 in DNA: TGTGCCAGCAAGCAAGCGGGGGGGTGGGATACGCAGTATTTT. The V gene is TRBV6-6, the J gene TRBJ2-3; 10 bases map to TRBD2. CDR1 is MNHNY, CDR2 SVGAGI, per germline (reference sequence). Losses at the gene ends were 7 bases for V and 6 bases for J; bases not matched to a gene: 7. The CDR3 is 14 amino acids.

The chain joins TRBV7-6 to TRBJ2-2; D perhaps matches TRBD2 (6 bases). The CDR3 totals 12 residues. The V and J ends lost 10 bases and 4 bases respectively, with 10 bases between them. Germline CDR1 is SGHVS and CDR2 is FNYEAQ. The CDR3 is CAMRGGTGELFF. The CDR3 nucleotides read TGTGCCATGCGGGGAGGCACCGGGGAGCTGTTTTTT.

The chain combines TRBV7-3 with TRBJ2-5; D may be TRBD2 (6 bases). The CDR3 has 15 amino acids. The germline CDR1 and CDR2 sequences are SGHTA and FQGTGA. Trimming took 2 bases from V and 5 from J, leaving 15 bases between them. The CDR3: CASSLGGGLGETQYF. The CDR3 nucleotides are TGTGCCAGCAGCTTAGGGGGAGGTCTAGGGGAGACCCAGTACTTC.

This clone appeared a single time. The chain recombines TRBV10-3 with TRBJ2-7; TRBD2 matches at 10 bases. The CDR3 has 15 residues. Trimming took 1 base from V and 5 from J; bases not matched to a gene: 5. Per germline, CDR1 ENHRY and CDR2 SYGVKD. The chain's CDR3 is CAISELPSGGNEQYF. The CDR3 DNA reads as TGTGCCATCAGTGAGTTGCCTAGCGGGGGTAACGAGCAGTACTTC.

The V call is TRBV2, the J call TRBJ2-2; no firm D call. Germline V CDR1 and CDR2: SNHLY, FYNNEI. V lost 6 bases and J lost 3, with 8 bases in between. CDR3 length: 13 residues. The CDR3 sequence is CASREWYTGELFF. In DNA form, the CDR3 reads TGTGCCAGCAGGGAATGGTACACCGGGGAGCTGTTTTTT.

This sequence joins TRBV5-1 and TRBJ1-6, with D uncertain. Germline values: CDR1 SGHRS, CDR2 YFSETQ. This CDR3 contains 14 residues. V was pared by 2 bases and J by 6 bases, with 9 bases between. Written as DNA, the CDR3 is TGCGCCAGCAGCTTACTAGGACGTAATTCACCCCTCCACTTT. Translated, it gives CASSLLGRNSPLHF.

This chain uses TRBV11-2 with TRBJ1-6, with D possibly TRBD1 on 6 matching bases. Germline CDR1 is SGHAT and CDR2 is FQNNGV. The CDR3 totals 16 residues. Trimming pared 2 bases from V and 5 bases from J, leaving 13 bases between. The CDR3 DNA is TGTGCCAGCAGCTTATTAGCGGGGGACAATAATTCACCCCTCCACTTT. It codes for CASSLLAGDNNSPLHF.

V and J are TRBV10-1 and TRBJ1-3, with unresolved D. The V and J ends lost 1 base and 0 bases respectively, with 7 bases between them. The CDR3 consists of 15 residues. CDR1 WNHNN and CDR2 SYGVQD come from the germline V gene (reference sequence). The CDR3 DNA reads TGCGCCAGCAGTGAGTGTACAAGCTCTGGAAACACCATATATTTT. It is translated as CASSECTSSGNTIYF.